This T cell receptor beta chain was recorded in a study of brain T cells in children with intractable seizures. Notes on the study in general: Pre- and post-surgery blood differed in depth, so pre-surgery absences may be undersampling. Only CDR3 sequence similarity suggested viral specificity, without known HCMV serostatus.

Surgery cases with the highest brain T cell transcript signatures were chosen for sequencing. Pre-surgery treatment included at least one anti-epileptic drug. The table came from immunoSEQ multiplex PCR; TCRdb's copy has only in-frame clones and leaves some out. The sample lists some 80,000 clones, around nine tenths occurring once. As regards this clone: Its antigen is as yet unknown.

The germline gives CDR1 SGDLS, CDR2 YYNGEE. V was clipped by 0 bases and J by 1 base, with 13 bases between them. This CDR3 has 16 residues. The sequence was obtained from a girl under 10 years old with Rasmussen encephalitis and intractable seizures. The starting material was peripheral blood, obtained at surgery. The genes are TRBV9 and TRBJ1-1; no reliable D call. CDR3 nucleotide sequence: TGTGCCAGCAGCGTAGGAGTACAGATTGGGAACACTGAAGCTTTCTTT. Amino acid sequence: CASSVGVQIGNTEAFF. Full variable domain (rest looked up from reference TRBV9 and TRBJ1-1): DSGVTQTPKHLITATGQRVTLRCSPRSGDLSVYWYQQSLDQGLQFLIQYYNGEERAKGNILERFSAQQFPDLHSELNLSSLELGDSALYFCASSVGVQIGNTEAFFGQGTRLTVV.